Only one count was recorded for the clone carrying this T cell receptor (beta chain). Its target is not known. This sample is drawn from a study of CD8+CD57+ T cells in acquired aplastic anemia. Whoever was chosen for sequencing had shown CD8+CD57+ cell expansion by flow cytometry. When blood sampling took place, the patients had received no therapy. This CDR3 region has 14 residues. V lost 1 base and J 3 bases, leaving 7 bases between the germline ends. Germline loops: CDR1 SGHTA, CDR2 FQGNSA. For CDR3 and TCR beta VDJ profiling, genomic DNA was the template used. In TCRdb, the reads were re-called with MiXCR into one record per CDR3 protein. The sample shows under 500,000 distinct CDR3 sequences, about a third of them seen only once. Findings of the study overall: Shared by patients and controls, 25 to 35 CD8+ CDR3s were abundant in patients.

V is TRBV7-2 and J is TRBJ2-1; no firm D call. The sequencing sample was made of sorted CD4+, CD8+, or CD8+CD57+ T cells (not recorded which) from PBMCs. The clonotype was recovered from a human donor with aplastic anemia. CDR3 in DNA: TGTGCCAGCAGCTTAGTTCCGGTCTACAATGAGCAGTTCTTC. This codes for CASSLVPVYNEQFF.